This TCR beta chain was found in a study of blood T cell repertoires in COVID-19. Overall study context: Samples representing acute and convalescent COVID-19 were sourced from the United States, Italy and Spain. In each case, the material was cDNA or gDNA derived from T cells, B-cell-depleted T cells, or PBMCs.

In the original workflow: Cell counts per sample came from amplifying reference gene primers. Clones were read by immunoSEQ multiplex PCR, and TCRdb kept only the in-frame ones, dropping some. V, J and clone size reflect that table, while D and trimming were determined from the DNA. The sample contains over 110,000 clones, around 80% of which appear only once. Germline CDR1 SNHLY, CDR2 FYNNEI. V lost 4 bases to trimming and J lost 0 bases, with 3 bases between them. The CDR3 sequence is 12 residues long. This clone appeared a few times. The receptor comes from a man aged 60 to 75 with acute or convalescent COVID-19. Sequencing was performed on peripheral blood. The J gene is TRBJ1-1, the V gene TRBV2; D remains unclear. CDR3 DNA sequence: TGTGCCAGCAGTGGTATGAACACTGAAGCTTTCTTT. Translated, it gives CASSGMNTEAFF.